This TCR beta chain was recovered during a study of T cell repertoires in cytomegalovirus infection. At the level of the study: CMV infection together with matching HLA type was indicated by public TCR beta signatures.

TCRdb redid the calling of the reads with MiXCR, one entry per CDR3 protein. The data contain around 530,000 distinct CDR3 sequences, approximately 15% of them singletons. V dropped 5 bases and J dropped 3 bases, with 11 bases sitting between them. Germline V gene lookup returns CDR1 MGHDK and CDR2 SYGVNS. The length of the CDR3 is 14 residues. Study-wide findings and caveats: Dominating the ex vivo response were TCR beta clonotypes that were CMV-specific and HLA-C-restricted. Pooled public TCR beta family frequency picked out CMV carriers with the relevant HLA.

At least ten counts were recorded for this clonotype. Its antigen is still unknown. This clonotype was sampled from a human donor in good health (CMV status not recorded). Some clones in this sample may be carry-over from other donors' samples. Sequenced: CD8+ T cells from PBMCs. The genes are TRBV25-1 and TRBJ2-1, with D possibly being TRBD1 (6 bases). The CDR3, as DNA: TGTGCCAGCAGTAAGGACAGATTCTACAATGAGCAGTTCTTC. This encodes CASSKDRFYNEQFF.